This TCR beta chain was observed in a study of control samples from healthy donors and cancer patients. Germline loops: CDR1 MNHEY, CDR2 SMNVEV (reference sequence). The CDR3 spans 13 residues. V shed 8 bases, J shed 1 base, and the junction held 3 bases outside the gene matches. Using immunoSEQ multiplex PCR, the repertoire was profiled, and TCRdb retains in-frame clones only, with some absent. The table records 150,000 or so clones, roughly nine tenths of them present only once. What was sequenced was blood. This TCR derives from a woman in her twenties or thirties in good health. J is TRBJ2-7 and V is TRBV27; TRBD2 aligns across 9 bases. CDR3 nucleotide sequence: TGTGCCAGCCGACTAGCGGAGTCCTACGAGCAGTACTTC. This sequence encodes CASRLAESYEQYF.